The sequence of this T cell receptor beta chain was determined in a study of CD8 T cells in ankylosing spondylitis. Quantitative 5'-RACE with molecular barcodes produced the TCR beta libraries. In TCRdb, the 5' RACE reads were re-called with MiXCR into one record per CDR3 protein. Of 150,000 to 200,000 distinct CDR3 sequences detected, roughly 13% appear once; the ten largest clones hold 11%. Study observations and caveats: Significant enrichment of disease-linked clones was reported in matched ankylosing spondylitis synovial fluid. What appeared characteristic of ankylosing spondylitis blood was a TCR beta motif of eight highly homologous variants. Relatively rare in peripheral blood, disease-linked clones were also CD8+.

This clonotype was counted between two and nine times. Its antigen is currently unknown. The CDR3 is made up of 14 amino acids. Looked up from germline, CDR1 is SEHNR and CDR2 is FQNEAQ (reference sequence). Trimming cost V 6 bases and J 5 bases, with 16 bases left between them. Input material: blood, either unsorted or a sorted T cell fraction (not recorded which). The rearrangement joins TRBV7-9 to TRBJ1-1, with a weak D call TRBD1 (5 bases). The TCR sequence derives from a female donor with ankylosing spondylitis or in good health (not recorded which). The CDR3 region has the DNA TGTGCCAGCAGGATTCAGGGACGGGGGACTGAAGCTTTCTTT. Its translation is CASRIQGRGTEAFF.